This T cell receptor (beta chain) was documented in a study of early T cells in non-severe SARS-CoV-2 infection. MiXCR was run by TCRdb on the 5' RACE reads, yielding one entry per CDR3 protein. The table includes around 80,000 distinct CDR3 sequences, around 9.3% detected once. This clonotype was counted a few times. CDR1 and CDR2 (germline): SGHVS, FNYEAQ. J was trimmed by 7 bases and V by 6 bases; bases with no gene match: 11. CDR3 length equals 14 residues. The chain links TRBV7-6 to TRBJ2-7, with 8 bases matching TRBD2. The clonotype originates from an adult who was a healthcare worker with PCR-confirmed SARS-CoV-2 infection or an uninfected control (not recorded which). Sequenced material: whole blood, taken at baseline. CDR3 sequence reads: CASSSSSGSWEQYF. The CDR3 nucleotides are TGTGCCAGCAGTTCATCAAGCGGGAGCTGGGAGCAGTACTTC.